This TCR beta chain emerged from a study of cytomegalovirus exposure and HLA in healthy donors. Study-wide results and caveats: Across all donors, roughly uniform sequencing depth was an assumption of the presence/absence analyses. The classifier reportedly diagnosed cytomegalovirus status with high specificity and sensitivity. As a later analysis revealed, the rate of TCR association differed by HLA locus, with DRB1 most and HLA-C fewest. Association with HLA alleles at 0.05 false discovery rate was found for around 17,000 TCR beta sequences in a later analysis.

Germline values: CDR1 KGHSH, CDR2 LQKENI. After removal of 4 bases from V and 0 bases from J, the junction contained 5 bases not matched to a gene. The CDR3 is 16 residues long. Details on this clone: Its target is unknown.

60 Vbeta and 13 Jbeta primers were used in PCR. The protocol was immunoSEQ multiplex PCR, while the TCRdb copy is restricted to in-frame clones and leaves out a portion. This sample lists some 130,000 clones; its ten largest clones have about 1.5%. This chain connects TRBV18 to TRBJ2-1; the match to TRBD2 covers 8 bases. The sample consisted of PBMCs. The TCR comes from a woman aged 40 to 50 in good health and CMV-seropositive. The CDR3 loop is CASSQAGGLSYNEQFF. The CDR3 DNA follows: TGTGCCAGCTCACAGGCGGGGGGCCTCTCCTACAATGAGCAGTTCTTC. The full variable domain, in which reference TRBV18 and TRBJ2-1 provide the parts outside the CDR3, is NAGVMQNPRHLVRRRGQEARLRCSPMKGHSHVYWYRQLPEEGLKFMVYLQKENIIDESGMPKERFSAEFPKEGPSILRIQQVVRGDSAAYFCASSQAGGLSYNEQFFGPGTRLTVL.